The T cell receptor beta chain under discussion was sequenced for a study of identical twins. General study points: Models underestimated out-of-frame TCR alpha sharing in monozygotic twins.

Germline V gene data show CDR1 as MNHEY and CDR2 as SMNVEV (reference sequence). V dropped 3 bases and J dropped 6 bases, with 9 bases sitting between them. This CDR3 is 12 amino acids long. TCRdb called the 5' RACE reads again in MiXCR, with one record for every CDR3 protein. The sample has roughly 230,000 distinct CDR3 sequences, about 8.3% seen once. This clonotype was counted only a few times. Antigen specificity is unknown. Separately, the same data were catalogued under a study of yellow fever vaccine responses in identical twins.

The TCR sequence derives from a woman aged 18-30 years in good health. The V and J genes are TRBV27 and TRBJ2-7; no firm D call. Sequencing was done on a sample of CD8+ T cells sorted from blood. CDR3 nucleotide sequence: TGTGCCAGCAGTTTCGGGTCGGGCGAGCAGTACTTC. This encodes CASSFGSGEQYF.